The following is a TCR beta chain sequence with its context. Germline V CDR1 and CDR2: ENHRY, SYGVKD. This CDR3 is built from 13 residues. Trimming took off 2 bases at V and 1 base at J, with 6 bases between the two ends. The sample comes from a study of control samples from healthy donors and cancer patients. Libraries were prepared by immunoSEQ multiplex PCR; TCRdb keeps only in-frame clonotypes and omits some of them. The table includes about 53,000 clones, 87% detected once. Source material: PBMCs. The receptor was derived from a man aged 60 to 75 with head and neck cancer. This sequence joins TRBV10-3 and TRBJ2-7; D uncertain. The DNA for the CDR3 is TGTGCCATCAGTGAGAGATGGTCCTACGAGCAGTACTTC. It is translated as CAISERWSYEQYF.